One and the same sample provided the 3 T cell receptor beta chains below, sequenced in a study of CD8 T cells in Susac syndrome. Reverse transcription of roughly 0.5 to 1 ug RNA was performed with random hexamers. MiXCR, applied by TCRdb to the immunoSEQ multiplex PCR reads, yields one record per CDR3 protein. The table has about 190,000 distinct CDR3 sequences, more than 90% seen once. Sample: CD4+ T cells from PBMCs. These receptor sequences come from a human donor with Susac syndrome.

This clonotype was observed once. The chain recombines TRBV7-2 with TRBJ2-1; 7 nucleotides line up with TRBD2. In germline, CDR1 is SGHTA, CDR2 FQGNSA. Losses at the gene ends were 1 base for V and 10 bases for J; bases not matched to a gene: 7. This CDR3 contains 14 residues. The DNA for the CDR3 is TGTGCCAGCAGCTTAGGGGCGGGGAGGGGAGAGCAGTTCTTC. It is translated as CASSLGAGRGEQFF.

The chain joins TRBV3-1 to TRBJ2-1; a weak D match, TRBD2 (6 bases). Germline CDR1 reads LGHDT; CDR2 reads YNNKEL (reference sequence). The CDR3 is 16 residues long. Between the trimmed V and J ends, which lost 3 bases and 7 bases, there was a span of 19 bases. CDR3 bases: TGTGCCAGCAGCCACCCCCGACCCCCGCGGGGTAATGAGCAGTTCTTC. Its translation is CASSHPRPPRGNEQFF.

This chain links TRBV20-1 with TRBJ2-3; 9 nucleotides align to TRBD1. CDR3 size: 15 residues. The V gene's germline CDR1 is DFQATT and CDR2 SNEGSKA (reference sequence). The junction had 4 bases not matched to a gene; V was cut back by 0 bases and J by 3 bases. The CDR3 region has the DNA TGCAGTGCTAGAGACCGGGACAGGGTAACAGATACGCAGTATTTT. Its translation is CSARDRDRVTDTQYF.